Shown below are 18 T cell receptor beta chains from a single sample sequenced in a study of T cell changes during pregnancy in multiple sclerosis. Sequencing used immunoSEQ multiplex PCR; TCRdb keeps in-frame clones, though not all of them. The sample lists 85,000 to 130,000 clones; 90% to 95% were seen once. Sequencing used peripheral blood, obtained before pregnancy. These receptors were obtained from a female donor with multiple sclerosis, enrolled in a pregnancy study.

The V and J genes are TRBV29-1 and TRBJ2-3, with TRBD1 identical over 7 bases. With 6 bases clipped from V and 3 bases from J, the junction kept 3 bases outside the gene matches. From germline, CDR1 is SQVTM and CDR2 ANQGSEA. The CDR3 is 12 residues long. In DNA, the CDR3 is TGCAGCGTCAACAGGGGTACAGATACGCAGTATTTT. Translating gives CSVNRGTDTQYF.

The chain has TRBV7-2 and TRBJ2-7; 7 nucleotides line up with TRBD2. Germline V gives CDR1 SGHTA, CDR2 FQGNSA. This CDR3 is 15 amino acids long. V was clipped by 5 bases and J by 0 bases; unmatched bases: 7. CDR3: CASSILADDSYEQYF. CDR3 coding DNA: TGTGCCAGCAGCATCCTAGCGGACGACTCCTACGAGCAGTACTTC.

The chain links TRBV27 to TRBJ2-1, with 9 bases identical to TRBD2. Germline assignment: CDR1 MNHEY and CDR2 SMNVEV (reference sequence). The CDR3 has 17 residues. The ends lost 1 base at V and 10 bases at J; junction bases unmatched: 14. In DNA form, the CDR3 reads TGTGCCAGCAGTTTATGGCCCATACTAGCGGGCCACGTAGAGCAGTTCTTC. It yields the protein CASSLWPILAGHVEQFF.

The rearrangement links TRBV28 to TRBJ2-5; no definite D call. Germline V CDR1 and CDR2: MDHEN, SYDVKM. CDR3 length: 15 residues. Trimming took off 4 bases at V and 2 bases at J, with 14 bases between the two ends. CDR3 sequence reads: CASSSLGQPQETQYF. Here the CDR3 DNA reads TGTGCCAGCAGTTCCCTAGGTCAGCCGCAAGAGACCCAGTACTTC.

This sequence joins TRBV9 and TRBJ2-2; D is uncertain. Germline CDR1 and CDR2: SGDLS and YYNGEE. The CDR3 spans 14 residues. V lost 4 bases, J lost 4 bases, and 11 bases lay in between. The CDR3 loop is CASSPPLSTGELFF. The CDR3 region has the DNA TGTGCCAGCAGCCCGCCCCTATCCACCGGGGAGCTGTTTTTT.

The chain links TRBV7-2 to TRBJ1-1, with 7 bases matching TRBD1. The CDR3 runs to 14 residues. From germline, CDR1 is SGHTA and CDR2 FQGNSA. V was clipped by 3 bases and J by 3 bases; unmatched bases: 4. The CDR3, as DNA: TGTGCCAGCAGCTTGAGACAGGGCTACACTGAAGCTTTCTTT. This codes for CASSLRQGYTEAFF.

The V gene is TRBV10-3, the J gene TRBJ2-1; TRBD2 matches 11 bases. Trimming removed 6 bases from V and 5 bases from J; junction bases left unmatched: 6. Germline V CDR1 and CDR2: ENHRY, SYGVKD. There are 15 residues in the CDR3. CDR3 nucleotides: TGTGCCATCAGCGACCTAGCGGGGGGACACAATGAGCAGTTCTTC. As protein: CAISDLAGGHNEQFF.

The genes are TRBV4-3 and TRBJ2-7; tentatively, D is TRBD2 (6 bases). The ends were cut back, 4 bases at V and 2 bases at J, with 21 bases in the middle. The CDR3 loop spans 17 amino acids. Germline lookup yields CDR1 LGHNA and CDR2 YSLEER. This CDR3 is CASSLGGGLAPTYEQYF. CDR3 in DNA: TGCGCCAGCAGCCTAGGTGGAGGGTTAGCCCCAACCTACGAGCAGTACTTC.

The chain recombines TRBV7-2 with TRBJ2-7; 10 bases are a match to TRBD2. V gave up 5 bases and J gave up 3 bases; unmatched junction bases: 7. Germline V gives CDR1 SGHTA, CDR2 FQGNSA. The CDR3 spans 15 residues. The CDR3 spells CASSRRSSGSYEQYF. DNA for the CDR3: TGTGCCAGCAGCCGCAGGTCTAGCGGGAGCTACGAGCAGTACTTC.

The V call is TRBV7-9, the J call TRBJ1-4, with D perhaps TRBD1 (6 bases). The CDR3 spans 16 residues. The germline gives CDR1 SEHNR, CDR2 FQNEAQ (reference sequence). V lost 0 bases, J lost 6 bases, and 14 bases lay in between. Written as DNA, the CDR3 is TGTGCCAGCAGCTTAGCGGGGACATCGCCTCATGAAAAACTGTTTTTT. It is translated as CASSLAGTSPHEKLFF.

The J gene is TRBJ2-3, the V gene TRBV7-2; TRBD1 is a possible D gene (6 bases). Trimming took off 1 base at V and 2 bases at J, with 10 bases between the two ends. Germline-derived CDR1 and CDR2 are SGHTA and FQGNSA. The CDR3 covers 15 residues. CDR3 bases: TGTGCCAGCAGCTTAGGACAGGCGGTCACAGATACGCAGTATTTT. Translating gives CASSLGQAVTDTQYF.

This sequence joins TRBV5-1 and TRBJ2-7, with TRBD2 matching over 11 bases. The CDR3 has 19 amino acids. The ends lost 3 bases at V and 3 bases at J; junction bases unmatched: 17. CDR1 is SGHRS and CDR2 is YFSETQ in the germline V gene. The CDR3: CASSWGWGSPGTSGYEQYF. DNA for the CDR3: TGCGCCAGCAGCTGGGGGTGGGGCTCACCCGGGACTAGCGGCTACGAGCAGTACTTC.

The chain links TRBV7-3 to TRBJ1-1; possible D gene TRBD1, 5 bases. Germline CDR1 and CDR2: SGHTA and FQGTGA. Trimming stripped 5 bases from V and 2 bases from J, with 12 bases between. The CDR3 has 14 amino acids. The CDR3: CASSLGGTNTEAFF. The CDR3 DNA is TGTGCCAGCAGCCTCGGGGGGACCAACACTGAAGCTTTCTTT.

This clone came up a few times. The rearrangement uses TRBV9 and TRBJ2-1; 9 nucleotides agree with TRBD1. Unmatched junction bases numbered 6, after V lost 0 bases and J lost 8 bases. The CDR3 sequence is 15 residues long. Germline assignment: CDR1 SGDLS and CDR2 YYNGEE. The CDR3 loop is CASSVEGQGYDEQFF. The CDR3 nucleotides are TGTGCCAGCAGCGTAGAAGGACAGGGGTACGATGAGCAGTTCTTC.

V is TRBV7-2 and J is TRBJ1-1; D not certain. The CDR3 length is 14 residues. Germline V gene sequence: CDR1 SGHTA, CDR2 FQGNSA. V gave up 2 bases and J gave up 1 base, with 8 bases separating them. The CDR3 nucleotides are TGTGCCAGCAGCTTACGACATAGGAACACTGAAGCTTTCTTT. Its translation: CASSLRHRNTEAFF.

The CDR3 region has the DNA TGTGCCAGCAGCCGCGGACAGGGTAGCAATCAGCCCCAGCATTTT. Amino acids: CASSRGQGSNQPQHF. The V call is TRBV5-6, the J call TRBJ1-5, with 8 bases that match TRBD1. V lost 4 bases and J lost 0; bases outside the gene matches: 3. CDR3 length: 15 amino acids. Germline assignment: CDR1 SGHDT and CDR2 YYEEEE. Based on the CDR3 plus reference TRBV5-6 and TRBJ1-5, the full variable domain is DAGVTQSPTHLIKTRGQQVTLRCSPKSGHDTVSWYQQALGQGPQFIFQYYEEEERQRGNFPDRFSGHQFPNYSSELNVNALLLGDSALYLCASSRGQGSNQPQHFGDGTRLSIL.

This clone turned up a few times. The chain couples TRBV5-5 to TRBJ2-7; D call uncertain. The V gene lost 4 bases and the J gene lost 5 bases, with 13 bases spanning the gap. The CDR3 has 13 amino acids. CDR1 is SGHKS and CDR2 is YYEKEE in the germline V gene (reference sequence). The CDR3 is CASSLLGGDEQYF. The CDR3 DNA sequence: TGTGCCAGCAGCCTTCTAGGTGGTGACGAGCAGTACTTC.

The rearrangement uses TRBV7-3 and TRBJ1-1; 10 bases line up with TRBD1. V dropped 4 bases and J dropped 0; count of bases not matched to a gene: 11. Germline CDR1 SGHTA, CDR2 FQGTGA. The CDR3 totals 18 residues. The CDR3 protein is CASSSMTGGRFMNTEAFF. For the CDR3, the DNA is TGTGCCAGCAGCTCCATGACAGGGGGCAGGTTCATGAACACTGAAGCTTTCTTT. Full variable domain (rest looked up from reference TRBV7-3 and TRBJ1-1): GAGVSQTPSNKVTEKGKYVELRCDPISGHTALYWYRQSLGQGPEFLIYFQGTGAADDSGLPNDRFFAVRPEGSVSTLKIQRTERGDSAVYLCASSSMTGGRFMNTEAFFGQGTRLTVV.